This TCR beta chain emerged from a study of neurological immune-mediated disorders. Whole-study findings and limits: There were no CDR3 amino acid sequences shared by expanded clones across subjects, a result suggesting private repertoires in all groups. The study found the most TCR clonal expansion in HTLV-1-associated myelopathy and the least in multiple sclerosis, below healthy controls.

Regarding time point: longitudinal time-point 1 (baseline). Unsorted libraries were derived from 2 million PBMCs stored at -80 C. This clonotype was picked up many times. What it binds is not known. The CDR3 loop spans 15 amino acids. With 5 bases clipped from V and 9 bases from J, the junction kept 9 bases outside the gene matches. CDR1 is SQVTM, CDR2 ANQGSEA, per germline. Over 160 million TCR-beta sequences from 15-18 subjects were obtained in each sequencing run. Each CDR3 protein is one row after TCRdb ran MiXCR on the 5' RACE reads. The table lists tens of thousands of distinct CDR3 sequences, roughly 13% of them singletons.

The V gene is TRBV29-1, the J gene TRBJ2-4, with TRBD2 matching 14 bases. Sequencing input: PBMCs. The TCR sequence derives from a female donor with HTLV-1-associated myelopathy (HAM/TSP). The CDR3 bases are TGCAGCGTTCAAAGACTAGCGGGGGGGCACGGCATTCAGTACTTC. This translates into CSVQRLAGGHGIQYF. Complete variable domain (other parts from reference TRBV29-1 and TRBJ2-4): SAVISQKPSRDICQRGTSLTIQCQVDSQVTMMFWYRQQPGQSLTLIATANQGSEATYESGFVIDKFPISRPNLTFSTLTVSNMSPEDSSIYLCSVQRLAGGHGIQYFGAGTRLSVL.